This TCR beta chain was captured by sequencing in a study of OX40 agonist ivuxolimab in advanced cancers. Libraries were prepared by immunoSEQ multiplex PCR; TCRdb keeps only in-frame clonotypes and omits some of them. The table has some 86,000 clones, around 82% seen once; the top ten hold more than 3.5%. With autoimmune disease history or systemic immunosuppression, patients were excluded. CDR1 and CDR2 from the germline V gene are SGHNT and YYREEE (reference sequence). This CDR3 is 13 amino acids long. Trimming pared 2 bases from V and 2 bases from J, leaving 6 bases between. This TCR was recovered from an adult with an advanced solid tumor such as melanoma, head and neck, liver or kidney cancer. The chain carries TRBV5-4 and TRBJ2-3; D not resolved. Specimen: CD4+ or CD8+ T cells sorted from blood, collected in a trial of the OX40 agonist ivuxolimab. CDR3 sequence: CASSFRTTDTQYF. CDR3 in DNA: TGTGCCAGCAGCTTTAGGACCACAGATACGCAGTATTTT.